This is a list of T cell receptor beta chains from one sample in a study of cytomegalovirus exposure and HLA in healthy donors. Profiling relied on immunoSEQ multiplex PCR, and the TCRdb table lists in-frame clones only, not all of them. The table has 55,000 to 70,000 clones, under 80% seen once. Sequenced: PBMCs. The receptors here all came from a male donor in good health and CMV-seropositive. Each CDR3 is given with its conserved first and last residue. The D gene is left open where the match is weak. Expanded clones are given a class, and other clones once, few, many or no size at all.

J: TRBJ1-2
size: NA
V: TRBV5-4
D: TRBD1
CDR3: CASSHRTGGRGYTF
DNA: TGTGCCAGCAGCCATAGGACAGGGGGGAGAGGCTACACCTTC

J: TRBJ2-1
size: once
V: TRBV2
D: TRBD1
CDR3: CASSGQGPNNEQFF
DNA: TGTGCCAGCAGTGGACAGGGCCCGAACAATGAGCAGTTCTTC

J: TRBJ2-1
size: NA
V: TRBV5-6
D: TRBD2
CDR3: CASSSGLAGSNEQFF
DNA: TGTGCCAGCAGCTCGGGACTAGCGGGGTCCAATGAGCAGTTCTTC

J: TRBJ2-7
size: NA
V: TRBV28
D: NA
CDR3: CASSNYYEQYF
DNA: TGTGCCAGCAGTAACTACTACGAGCAGTACTTC

J: TRBJ2-1
size: NA
V: TRBV12-5
D: TRBD2
CDR3: CASGDGGASSYNEQFF
DNA: TGTGCTAGTGGCGACGGGGGGGCGAGCTCCTACAATGAGCAGTTCTTC

J: TRBJ2-7
size: few
V: TRBV29-1
D: TRBD1
CDR3: CSVEDFSGTGKPEQYF
DNA: TGCAGCGTTGAAGATTTCTCCGGGACAGGGAAGCCCGAGCAGTACTTC

J: TRBJ1-4
size: NA
V: TRBV4-3
D: NA
CDR3: CASSQDSGENEKLFF
DNA: TGCGCCAGCAGCCAAGATAGCGGGGAAAATGAAAAACTGTTTTTT

J: TRBJ1-1
size: once
V: TRBV5-6
D: TRBD1
CDR3: CASSWTAGTADGVTEAFF
DNA: TGTGCCAGCAGCTGGACGGCCGGGACAGCGGATGGGGTTACTGAAGCTTTCTTT

J: TRBJ2-7
size: NA
V: TRBV5-6
D: TRBD1
CDR3: CASSLKGQFEQYF
DNA: TGTGCCAGCAGCTTGAAGGGACAGTTCGAGCAGTACTTC

J: TRBJ1-6
size: once
V: TRBV6-5
D: TRBD1
CDR3: CASASGTGRSPLHF
DNA: TGTGCCAGCGCCAGCGGGACAGGGCGTTCACCCCTCCACTTT

J: TRBJ1-4
size: NA
V: TRBV4-1
D: TRBD1
CDR3: CASRDRTNEKLFF
DNA: TGCGCCAGCAGGGACAGGACTAATGAAAAACTGTTTTTT